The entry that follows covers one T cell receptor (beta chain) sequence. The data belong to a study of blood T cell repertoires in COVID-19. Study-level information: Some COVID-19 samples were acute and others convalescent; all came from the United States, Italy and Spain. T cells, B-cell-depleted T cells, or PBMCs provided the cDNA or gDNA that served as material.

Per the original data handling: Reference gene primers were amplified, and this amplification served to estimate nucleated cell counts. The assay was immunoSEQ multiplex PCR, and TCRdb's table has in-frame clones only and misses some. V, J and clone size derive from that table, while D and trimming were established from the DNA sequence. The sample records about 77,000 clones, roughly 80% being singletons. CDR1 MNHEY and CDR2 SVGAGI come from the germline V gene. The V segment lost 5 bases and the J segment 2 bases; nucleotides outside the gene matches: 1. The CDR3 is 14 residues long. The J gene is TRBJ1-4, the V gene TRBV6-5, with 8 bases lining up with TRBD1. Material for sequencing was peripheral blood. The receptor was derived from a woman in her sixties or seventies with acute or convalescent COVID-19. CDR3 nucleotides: TGTGCCAGCAGTAGACAGGGGACTAATGAAAAACTGTTTTTT. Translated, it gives CASSRQGTNEKLFF.